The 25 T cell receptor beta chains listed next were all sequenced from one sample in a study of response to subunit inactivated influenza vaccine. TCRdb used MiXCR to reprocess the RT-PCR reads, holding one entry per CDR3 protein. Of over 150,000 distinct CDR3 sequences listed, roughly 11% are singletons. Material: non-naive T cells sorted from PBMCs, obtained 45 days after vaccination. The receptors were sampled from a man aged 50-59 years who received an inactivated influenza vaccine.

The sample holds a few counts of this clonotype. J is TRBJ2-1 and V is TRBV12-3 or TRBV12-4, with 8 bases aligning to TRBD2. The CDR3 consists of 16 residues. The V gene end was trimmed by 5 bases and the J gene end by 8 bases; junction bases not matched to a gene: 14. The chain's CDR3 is CASSLNLAGTRDEQFF. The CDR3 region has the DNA TGTGCCAGCAGTCTCAACTTAGCGGGGACGAGAGATGAGCAGTTCTTC.

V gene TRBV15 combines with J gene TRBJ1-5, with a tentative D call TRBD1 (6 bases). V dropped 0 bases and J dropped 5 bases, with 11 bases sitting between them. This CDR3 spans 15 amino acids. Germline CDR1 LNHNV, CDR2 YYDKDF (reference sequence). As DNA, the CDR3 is TGTGCCACCAGCAGAGATCCGGGGGCGCATCAGCCCCAGCATTTT. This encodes CATSRDPGAHQPQHF.

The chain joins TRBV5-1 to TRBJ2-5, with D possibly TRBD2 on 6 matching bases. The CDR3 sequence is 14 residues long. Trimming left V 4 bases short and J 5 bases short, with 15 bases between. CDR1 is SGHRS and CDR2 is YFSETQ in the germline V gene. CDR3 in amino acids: CASSPGLLGETQYF. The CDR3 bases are TGCGCCAGCAGCCCGGGACTCTTGGGCGAGACCCAGTACTTC.

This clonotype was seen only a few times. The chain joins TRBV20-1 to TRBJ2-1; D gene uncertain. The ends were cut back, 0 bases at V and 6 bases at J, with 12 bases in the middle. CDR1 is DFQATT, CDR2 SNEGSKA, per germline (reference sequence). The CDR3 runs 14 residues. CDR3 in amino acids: CSARDRRRVNEQFF. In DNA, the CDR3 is TGCAGTGCTAGAGATCGGAGACGCGTCAATGAGCAGTTCTTC.

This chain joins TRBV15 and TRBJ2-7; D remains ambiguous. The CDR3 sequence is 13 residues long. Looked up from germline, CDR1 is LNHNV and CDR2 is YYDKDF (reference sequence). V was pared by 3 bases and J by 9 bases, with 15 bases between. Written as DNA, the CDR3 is TGTGCCACCAGCAGCGAGACGTCCACGGGGCAGTACTTC. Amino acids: CATSSETSTGQYF. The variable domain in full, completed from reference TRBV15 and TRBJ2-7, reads DAMVIQNPRYQVTQFGKPVTLSCSQTLNHNVMYWYQQKSSQAPKLLFHYYDKDFNNEADTPDNFQSRRPNTSFCFLDIRSPGLGDTAMYLCATSSETSTGQYFGPGTRLTVT.

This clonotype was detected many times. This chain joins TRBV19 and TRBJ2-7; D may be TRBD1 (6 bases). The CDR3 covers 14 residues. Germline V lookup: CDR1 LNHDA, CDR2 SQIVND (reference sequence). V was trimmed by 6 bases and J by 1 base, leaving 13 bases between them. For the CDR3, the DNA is TGTGCCAGTAGCCCCAGCACAGGGTCCTACGAGCAGTACTTC. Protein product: CASSPSTGSYEQYF.

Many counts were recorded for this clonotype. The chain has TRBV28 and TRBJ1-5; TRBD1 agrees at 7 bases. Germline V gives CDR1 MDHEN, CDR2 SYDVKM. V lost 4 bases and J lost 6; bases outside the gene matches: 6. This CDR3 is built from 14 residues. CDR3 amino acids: CASSSHQGVQPQHF. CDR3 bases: TGTGCCAGCAGTTCACACCAGGGGGTTCAGCCCCAGCATTTT.

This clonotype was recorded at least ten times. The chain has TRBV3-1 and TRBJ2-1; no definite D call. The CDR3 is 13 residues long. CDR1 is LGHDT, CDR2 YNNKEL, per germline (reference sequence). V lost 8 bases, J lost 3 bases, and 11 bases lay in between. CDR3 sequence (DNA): TGTGCCAGCGGCGGAGCGATCTACAATGAGCAGTTCTTC. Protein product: CASGGAIYNEQFF.

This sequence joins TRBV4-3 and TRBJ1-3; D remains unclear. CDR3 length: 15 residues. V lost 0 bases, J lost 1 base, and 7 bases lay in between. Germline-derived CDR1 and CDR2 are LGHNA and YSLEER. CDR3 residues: CASSQEAASGNTIYF. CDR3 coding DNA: TGCGCCAGCAGCCAAGAGGCGGCGTCTGGAAACACCATATATTTT.

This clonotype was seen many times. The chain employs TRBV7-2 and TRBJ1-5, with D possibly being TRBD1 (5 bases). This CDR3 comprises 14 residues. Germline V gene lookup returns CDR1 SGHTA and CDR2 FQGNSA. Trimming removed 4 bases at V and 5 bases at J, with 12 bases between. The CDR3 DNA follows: TGTGCCAGCAGCTCAATCGGGGGATATCAGCCCCAGCATTTT. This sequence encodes CASSSIGGYQPQHF.

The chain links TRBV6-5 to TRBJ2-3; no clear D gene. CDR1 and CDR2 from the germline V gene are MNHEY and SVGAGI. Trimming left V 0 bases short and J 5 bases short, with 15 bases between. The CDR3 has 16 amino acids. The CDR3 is CASSYSMAEWGDTQYF. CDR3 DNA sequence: TGTGCCAGCAGTTACTCGATGGCGGAATGGGGAGATACGCAGTATTTT.

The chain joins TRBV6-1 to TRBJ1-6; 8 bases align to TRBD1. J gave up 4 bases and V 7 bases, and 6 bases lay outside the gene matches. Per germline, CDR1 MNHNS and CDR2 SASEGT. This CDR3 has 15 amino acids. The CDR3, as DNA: TGTGCCAGCACGAGGACAGGGCAATATAATTCACCCCTCCACTTT. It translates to CASTRTGQYNSPLHF.

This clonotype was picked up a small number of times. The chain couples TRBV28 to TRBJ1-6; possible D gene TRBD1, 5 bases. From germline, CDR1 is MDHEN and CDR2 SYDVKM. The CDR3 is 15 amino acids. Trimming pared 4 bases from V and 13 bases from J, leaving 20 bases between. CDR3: CASSSGGRKVSPLHF. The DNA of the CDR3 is TGTGCCAGCAGTTCCGGGGGACGGAAAGTTTCGCCCCTCCACTTT.

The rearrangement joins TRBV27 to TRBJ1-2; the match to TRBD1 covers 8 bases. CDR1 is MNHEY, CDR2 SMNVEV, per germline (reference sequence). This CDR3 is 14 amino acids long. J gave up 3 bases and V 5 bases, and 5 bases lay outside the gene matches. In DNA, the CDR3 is TGTGCCAGCAGTCCGACAGGGGTTGACTATGGCTACACCTTC. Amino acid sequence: CASSPTGVDYGYTF.

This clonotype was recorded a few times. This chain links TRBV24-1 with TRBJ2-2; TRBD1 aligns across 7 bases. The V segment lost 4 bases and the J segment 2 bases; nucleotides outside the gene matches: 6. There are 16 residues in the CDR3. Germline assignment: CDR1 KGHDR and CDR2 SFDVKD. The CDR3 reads CATSEIRDSNTGELFF. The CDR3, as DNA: TGTGCCACCAGTGAAATCCGGGACAGTAACACCGGGGAGCTGTTTTTT.

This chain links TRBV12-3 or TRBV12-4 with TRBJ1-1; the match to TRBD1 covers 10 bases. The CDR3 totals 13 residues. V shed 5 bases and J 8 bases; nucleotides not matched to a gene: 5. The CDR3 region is CASSRGGQGEAFF. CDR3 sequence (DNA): TGTGCCAGCAGTCGGGGGGGACAGGGGGAAGCTTTCTTT.

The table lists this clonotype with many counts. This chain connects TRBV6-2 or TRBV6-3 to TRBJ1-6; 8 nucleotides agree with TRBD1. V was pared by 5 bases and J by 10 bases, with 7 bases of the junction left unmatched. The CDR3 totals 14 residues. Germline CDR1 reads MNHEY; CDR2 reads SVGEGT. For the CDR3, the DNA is TGTGCCAGCAGTACCCCAGGGGGCCGGTCACCCCTCCACTTT. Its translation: CASSTPGGRSPLHF.

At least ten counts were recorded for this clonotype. The CDR3 spells CASRKNDEQYF. CDR3 DNA: TGTGCCAGCAGGAAGAATGACGAGCAGTACTTC. J is TRBJ2-7 and V is TRBV27; D is unresolved. Germline V gives CDR1 MNHEY, CDR2 SMNVEV (reference sequence). V dropped 6 bases and J dropped 5 bases, with 8 bases sitting between them. The CDR3 runs to 11 residues.

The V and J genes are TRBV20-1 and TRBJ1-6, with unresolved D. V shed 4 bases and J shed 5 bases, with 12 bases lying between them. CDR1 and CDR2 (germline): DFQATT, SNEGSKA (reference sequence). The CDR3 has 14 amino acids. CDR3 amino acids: CSATRGPDNSPLHF. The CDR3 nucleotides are TGCAGTGCTACCCGGGGTCCAGATAATTCACCCCTCCACTTT.

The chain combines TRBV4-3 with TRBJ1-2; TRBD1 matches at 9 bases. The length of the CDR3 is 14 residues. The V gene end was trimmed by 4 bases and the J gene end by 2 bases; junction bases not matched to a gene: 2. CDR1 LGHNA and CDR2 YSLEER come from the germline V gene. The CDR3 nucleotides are TGCGCCAGCAGCCGAGGACAGGGGAACTATGGCTACACCTTC. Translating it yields CASSRGQGNYGYTF.

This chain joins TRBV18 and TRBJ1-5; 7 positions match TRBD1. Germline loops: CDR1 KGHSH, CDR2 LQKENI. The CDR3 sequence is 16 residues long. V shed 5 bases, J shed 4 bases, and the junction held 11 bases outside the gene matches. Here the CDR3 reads CASSFLSPQGNQPQHF. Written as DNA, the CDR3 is TGTGCCAGCTCATTTCTTTCCCCACAGGGGAATCAGCCCCAGCATTTT.

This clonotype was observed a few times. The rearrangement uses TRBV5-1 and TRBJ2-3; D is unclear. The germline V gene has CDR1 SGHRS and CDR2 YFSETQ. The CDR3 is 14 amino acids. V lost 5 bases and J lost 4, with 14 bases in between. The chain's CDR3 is CASSMLQDADTQYF. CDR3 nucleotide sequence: TGCGCCAGCAGTATGCTGCAAGACGCAGATACGCAGTATTTT. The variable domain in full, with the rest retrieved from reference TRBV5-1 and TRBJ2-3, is KAGVTQTPRYLIKTRGQQVTLSCSPISGHRSVSWYQQTPGQGLQFLFEYFSETQRNKGNFPGRFSGRQFSNSRSEMNVSTLELGDSALYLCASSMLQDADTQYFGPGTRLTVL.

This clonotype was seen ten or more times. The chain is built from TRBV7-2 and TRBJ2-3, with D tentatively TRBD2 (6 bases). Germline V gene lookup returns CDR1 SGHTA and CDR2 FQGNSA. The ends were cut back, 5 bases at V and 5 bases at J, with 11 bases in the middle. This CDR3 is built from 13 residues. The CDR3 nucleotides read TGTGCCAGCAGCGTGACTAGTTTAGATACGCAGTATTTT. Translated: CASSVTSLDTQYF.

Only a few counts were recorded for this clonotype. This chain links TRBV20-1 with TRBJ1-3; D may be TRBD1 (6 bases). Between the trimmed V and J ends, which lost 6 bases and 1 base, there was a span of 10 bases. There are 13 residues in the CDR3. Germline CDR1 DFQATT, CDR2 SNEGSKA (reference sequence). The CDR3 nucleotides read TGCAGTGCAGGGGGGGAGTCTGGAAACACCATATATTTT. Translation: CSAGGESGNTIYF.

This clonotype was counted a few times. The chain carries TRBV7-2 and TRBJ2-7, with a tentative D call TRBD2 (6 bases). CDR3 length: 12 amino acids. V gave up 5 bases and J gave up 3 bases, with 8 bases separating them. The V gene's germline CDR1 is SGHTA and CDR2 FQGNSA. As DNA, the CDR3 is TGTGCCAGCAGCAGGAGGGGCTACGAGCAGTACTTC. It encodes CASSRRGYEQYF.